Listed here are 23 T cell receptor beta chains from one sample, sequenced in a study of shared clonotypes between healthy human individuals. CD8 cells regarded as naive lacked CD45RO, were positively chosen for CCR7, and omitted terminally differentiated effector memory CD45RA+ cells. This table comes from immunoSEQ multiplex PCR, and its TCRdb copy is limited to in-frame clones, with some not included. The sample has millions of clones; 85% to 95% are singletons. Sequenced input: naive CD8+ T cells from PBMCs. The receptor source for this set is a man aged 18-30 years in good health. Some clones in this sample may be carry-over from other donors' samples.

The J gene is TRBJ2-7, the V gene TRBV11-2; D is ambiguous. The CDR3 is 13 residues long. V was clipped by 4 bases and J by 3 bases, with 10 bases between them. Germline values: CDR1 SGHAT, CDR2 FQNNGV. Written as DNA, the CDR3 is TGTGCCAGCAGCTCTGCCGGTTACTACGAGCAGTACTTC. It specifies CASSSAGYYEQYF.

The chain is built from TRBV27 and TRBJ2-2; TRBD2 might be the D (7 bases). The CDR3 spans 16 residues. The V end was cut by 3 bases, the J end by 5 bases, with 16 bases between. From germline, CDR1 is MNHEY and CDR2 SMNVEV (reference sequence). The DNA of the CDR3 is TGTGCCAGCAGTTTGGTAGTGGGAGGGGGTACCGGGGAGCTGTTTTTT. Residues: CASSLVVGGGTGELFF.

The chain uses TRBV30 and TRBJ2-1; 7 bases are shared with TRBD2. The CDR3 loop spans 15 amino acids. Germline V gene lookup returns CDR1 GTSNPN and CDR2 SVGIG (reference sequence). V shed 8 bases, J shed 8 bases, and the junction held 18 bases outside the gene matches. The CDR3 DNA follows: TGTGCCGCATTGGGACTATCGGCCCAAATGGATGAGCAGTTCTTC. It translates to CAALGLSAQMDEQFF.

The chain is built from TRBV5-6 and TRBJ2-1; 9 bases are shared with TRBD1. Unmatched junction bases numbered 13, after V lost 4 bases and J lost 8 bases. This CDR3 has 16 residues. Germline CDR1 and CDR2: SGHDT and YYEEEE. DNA of the CDR3: TGTGCCAGCAGCGGAGCACGGGACAGGGTATGGTATGAGCAGTTCTTC. It codes for CASSGARDRVWYEQFF.

The chain joins TRBV4-2 to TRBJ2-7; 14 nucleotides match TRBD2. The J segment lost 9 bases and the V segment lost 1 base, leaving 8 bases of the junction unmatched. Germline assignment: CDR1 LGHNA and CDR2 YNFKEQ. The CDR3 loop spans 16 amino acids. CDR3 region: CASSQGGTSGRLGQYF. For the CDR3, the DNA is TGTGCCAGCAGCCAAGGGGGGACTAGCGGGAGATTGGGGCAGTACTTC.

The genes are TRBV28 and TRBJ2-5; 9 bases align to TRBD2. The CDR3 extends over 15 amino acids. The germline V gene encodes CDR1 MDHEN and CDR2 SYDVKM. V shed 3 bases and J 1 base; nucleotides not matched to a gene: 3. The CDR3 region is CASSLPSGVQETQYF. The CDR3 nucleotides are TGTGCCAGCAGTTTGCCTAGCGGGGTCCAAGAGACCCAGTACTTC.

This chain connects TRBV30 to TRBJ1-4, with 7 bases aligning to TRBD1. J was trimmed by 7 bases and V by 1 base; bases with no gene match: 9. Per germline, CDR1 GTSNPN and CDR2 SVGIG (reference sequence). This CDR3 contains 15 residues. The CDR3 is CAWSDPTGVGEKLFF. The CDR3, as DNA: TGTGCCTGGAGTGACCCTACAGGGGTGGGTGAAAAACTGTTTTTT.

V is TRBV4-1 and J is TRBJ2-7, with D possibly being TRBD1 (5 bases). CDR3 length: 17 residues. Trimming stripped 2 bases from V and 0 bases from J, with 17 bases between. Germline V lookup: CDR1 MGHRA, CDR2 YSYEKL. In DNA, the CDR3 is TGCGCCAGCAGCCAAAACACTCAGGGTGGAGTCTCCTACGAGCAGTACTTC. Translated, it gives CASSQNTQGGVSYEQYF.

The chain carries TRBV28 and TRBJ2-3; 9 bases are a match to TRBD1. J was trimmed by 10 bases and V by 5 bases; bases with no gene match: 10. There are 14 residues in the CDR3. Germline values: CDR1 MDHEN, CDR2 SYDVKM. The CDR3 protein is CASSNPGQGNSQYF. DNA of the CDR3: TGTGCCAGCAGTAACCCGGGACAGGGAAATTCGCAGTATTTT.

This chain links TRBV28 with TRBJ2-1, with 8 bases matching TRBD2. V lost 6 bases, J lost 0 bases, and 7 bases stayed unmatched. This CDR3 region has 16 residues. Germline V gene data show CDR1 as MDHEN and CDR2 as SYDVKM. CDR3 DNA sequence: TGTGCCAGCAGCCCCAGCGGGGGTAGCTCCTACAATGAGCAGTTCTTC. Protein product: CASSPSGGSSYNEQFF.

As regards this clone: This specimen includes other DNA sequences encoding the same CDR3. The V and J genes are TRBV27 and TRBJ2-1; D perhaps matches TRBD2 (6 bases). In germline, CDR1 is MNHEY, CDR2 SMNVEV (reference sequence). CDR3 length equals 15 residues. V was trimmed by 4 bases and J by 0 bases, leaving 10 bases between them. Here the CDR3 reads CASSYRGSSYNEQFF. CDR3 DNA sequence: TGTGCCAGCAGTTACCGGGGGAGCTCCTACAATGAGCAGTTCTTC.

The chain recombines TRBV27 with TRBJ2-7, with TRBD2 identical over 10 bases. V trimming: 4 bases; J trimming: 3 bases; junction bases outside the gene matches: 6. Per the germline V gene, CDR1 is MNHEY and CDR2 is SMNVEV (reference sequence). The CDR3 is 15 residues long. The CDR3 DNA is TGTGCCAGCAGTTGGAGCGGGAGGGCCCTCTACGAGCAGTACTTC. Its translation is CASSWSGRALYEQYF.

The CDR3 bases are TGTGCCAGCAGCCCAGCGGGAGCCGTCTCCTACGAGCAGTACTTC. Residues: CASSPAGAVSYEQYF. This rearrangement joins TRBV27 to TRBJ2-7, with 8 bases identical to TRBD2. With 6 bases clipped from V and 0 bases from J, the junction kept 7 bases outside the gene matches. Per germline, CDR1 MNHEY and CDR2 SMNVEV (reference sequence). The CDR3 covers 15 residues.

This chain uses TRBV2 with TRBJ1-1; 7 nucleotides align to TRBD1. With 4 bases clipped from V and 0 bases from J, the junction kept 5 bases outside the gene matches. Germline V gene sequence: CDR1 SNHLY, CDR2 FYNNEI. This CDR3 spans 15 amino acids. The CDR3 here is CASSGDREMNTEAFF. The CDR3 nucleotides are TGTGCCAGCAGTGGAGACAGGGAAATGAACACTGAAGCTTTCTTT. The full variable domain, with the rest looked up from reference TRBV2 and TRBJ1-1, is EPEVTQTPSHQVTQMGQEVILRCVPISNHLYFYWYRQILGQKVEFLVSFYNNEISEKSEIFDDQFSVERPDGSNFTLKIRSTKLEDSAMYFCASSGDREMNTEAFFGQGTRLTVV.

This clone came up once. The chain is built from TRBV14 and TRBJ1-3, with 9 nucleotides matching TRBD1. Germline CDR1 reads SGHDN; CDR2 reads FVKESK. The CDR3 has 17 residues. J gave up 8 bases and V 1 base, and 12 bases lay outside the gene matches. CDR3 DNA: TGTGCCAGCAGCCAAGTCCCAACACGGACAGGGGACTACACCATATATTTT. This encodes CASSQVPTRTGDYTIYF.

This sequence joins TRBV4-2 and TRBJ2-7; the D call may be TRBD1 or TRBD2 (5 bases each). Germline loops: CDR1 LGHNA, CDR2 YNFKEQ. The CDR3 spans 14 residues. Trimming left V 2 bases short and J 3 bases short, with 11 bases between. CDR3 loop: CASSQRDRVYEQYF. CDR3 coding DNA: TGTGCCAGCAGCCAACGGGACCGCGTCTACGAGCAGTACTTC.

The V and J genes are TRBV6-5 and TRBJ2-7, with D tentatively TRBD2 (5 bases). Germline loops: CDR1 MNHEY, CDR2 SVGAGI. V was cut by 2 bases and J by 4 bases, with 9 bases left in between. This CDR3 comprises 13 residues. This chain's CDR3 is CASSYAEGYEQYF. The CDR3 DNA reads TGTGCCAGCAGTTACGCAGAGGGATACGAGCAGTACTTC.

The chain is built from TRBV14 and TRBJ2-3; D is unresolved. With 3 bases removed from V and 4 bases from J, the gap between germline ends came to 8 bases. Germline CDR1 is SGHDN and CDR2 is FVKESK. The CDR3 totals 13 residues. The CDR3 nucleotides read TGTGCCAGCAGCCATAAGACCCCAGATACGCAGTATTTT. It translates to CASSHKTPDTQYF.

The chain has TRBV27 and TRBJ2-7; 7 nucleotides align to TRBD1. Germline V gene sequence: CDR1 MNHEY, CDR2 SMNVEV (reference sequence). This CDR3 region has 15 residues. V lost 3 bases and J lost 2; bases outside the gene matches: 7. CDR3 DNA: TGTGCCAGCAGTTTGTCGACAGGGTCCCCCTACGAGCAGTACTTC. Protein product: CASSLSTGSPYEQYF.

V and J are TRBV11-2 and TRBJ2-7; 13 bases are a match to TRBD2. The CDR3 covers 16 residues. Germline V CDR1 and CDR2: SGHAT, FQNNGV. The V and J ends lost 4 bases and 6 bases, in that order; junction bases with no gene match: 9. The CDR3 nucleotides are TGTGCCAGCAGCTCTAATCCGGGACTAGCGGGACGCGAGCAGTACTTC. As protein: CASSSNPGLAGREQYF.

This chain's CDR3 is CASSWDRAFNQPQHF. The CDR3 nucleotides are TGTGCCAGCTCATGGGACAGGGCCTTTAATCAGCCCCAGCATTTT. The chain combines TRBV18 with TRBJ1-5; 9 nucleotides match TRBD1. The CDR3 runs 15 residues. With V trimmed by 5 bases and J by 4 bases, 6 bases remained unmatched. Germline V gene lookup returns CDR1 KGHSH and CDR2 LQKENI.

The CDR3 bases are TGTGCCAGTAGCCTCGAACAGGGGATTGTGAATGAAGCTTTCTTT. Translated, it gives CASSLEQGIVNEAFF. The chain recombines TRBV19 with TRBJ1-1, with 7 bases identical to TRBD1. The germline V gene encodes CDR1 LNHDA and CDR2 SQIVND (reference sequence). V dropped 6 bases and J dropped 7; count of bases not matched to a gene: 14. The length of the CDR3 is 15 residues.

The chain joins TRBV6-5 to TRBJ2-7; D uncertain. The CDR3 has 14 residues. V was cut by 0 bases and J by 1 base, with 7 bases left in between. Germline V CDR1 and CDR2: MNHEY, SVGAGI. The CDR3 DNA is TGTGCCAGCAGTTACTCAGCCTCATCCTACGAGCAGTACTTC. Its translation: CASSYSASSYEQYF.